This T cell receptor beta chain was captured in a study of OX40 agonist ivuxolimab in advanced cancers. Study context: The study treated patients with ivuxolimab, an agonistic anti-OX40 (CD134) antibody. Of the patients, three showed partial responses, one with hepatocellular carcinoma and two with cutaneous melanoma.

Germline loops: CDR1 SGHKS, CDR2 YYEKEE (reference sequence). Deletions cut 0 bases from V and 3 bases from J, with 9 bases between. The CDR3 consists of 14 residues. Profiled with immunoSEQ multiplex PCR; TCRdb holds only in-frame clones, not every one. The table has some 70,000 clones, roughly four fifths seen once. About this clone itself: What it recognizes is unknown.

Study-level findings and limits: Clonal expansion was seen in CD4+ and CD8+ blood T cells by week 6 at 0.1 to 3.0 mg/kg. Mean expanded clone counts were higher in CD8+ than CD4+ T cells.

The sequencing here drew on CD4+ or CD8+ T cells sorted from blood, taken in a trial of the OX40 agonist ivuxolimab. V is TRBV5-5 and J is TRBJ1-2; the D gene is possibly TRBD1 (6 bases). The receptor was isolated from an adult with an advanced solid tumor such as melanoma, head and neck, liver or kidney cancer. The CDR3 loop is CASSLAGGDYGYTF. In nucleotides, the CDR3 is TGTGCCAGCAGCTTGGCGGGGGGCGACTATGGCTACACCTTC.